These T cell receptor beta chains were read from a single sample in a study of CD8 T cells in ankylosing spondylitis. Via MiXCR, TCRdb re-called the 5' RACE reads, giving one row per CDR3 protein. The sample records 35,000 to 50,000 distinct CDR3 sequences, around a tenth being singletons. Sequenced material: blood, either unsorted or a sorted T cell fraction (not recorded which). The receptors were sampled from a male donor with ankylosing spondylitis or in good health (not recorded which). Both conserved end residues are part of each CDR3. The D gene is left open where the match is weak. Size is omitted from some rows. Given values are once, few, many or a class for expanded clones.

TGCAGTGCTAGAGACGGCCAGATGAGCTCCTATAATTCACCCCTCCACTTT	CSARDGQMSSYNSPLHF	NA	TRBV20-1	17	NA	TRBJ1-6
TGTGCCAGCAGAGAGGGGGACACTGAAGCTTTCTTT	CASREGDTEAFF	NA	TRBV6-5	12	many	TRBJ1-1
TGCGCCAGCAGCCAAGTCGCAGTAATGAACACTGAAGCTTTCTTT	CASSQVAVMNTEAFF	NA	TRBV4-1	15	many	TRBJ1-1
TGTGCCAGCAGTTACTCGAGAGGACAGGGACCTTTGCAGTACTTC	CASSYSRGQGPLQYF	TRBD1	TRBV6-5	15	NA	TRBJ2-7
TGTGCCAGCAGCTTGAGTCTAGCGGGGGCAGATACGCAGTATTTT	CASSLSLAGADTQYF	TRBD2	TRBV5-4	15	many	TRBJ2-3
TGTGCCAGCAGCGGACGAGGACAGGGGGCAATCAACTCTGGAAACACCATATATTTT	CASSGRGQGAINSGNTIYF	TRBD1	TRBV5-6	19	many	TRBJ1-3
TGCAGTGCTACGATGACAGGCTTGGGGCCTGCTGGGAGATCCCTCCACTTT	CSATMTGLGPAGRSLHF	NA	TRBV20-1	17	many	TRBJ1-6
TGTGCCAGCGCCTCTCTCGGAAACACCATATATTTT	CASASLGNTIYF	NA	TRBV7-8	12	many	TRBJ1-3
TGCGCCAGCAGCTCCTGGCAGGAATTGAGCACAGATACGCAGTATTTT	CASSSWQELSTDTQYF	NA	TRBV5-1	16	many	TRBJ2-3
TGTGCCAGCAGCAGAAATCTAGCGGGAGAGACCTACGAGCAGTACTTC	CASSRNLAGETYEQYF	TRBD2	TRBV6-1	16	many	TRBJ2-7
TGCAGTGCTAGTCAGGGGCTTGGTGAAAAACTGTTTTTT	CSASQGLGEKLFF	NA	TRBV20-1	13	many	TRBJ1-4
TGTGCCAGCAGCTACTCTAGCGGGAGCGCGTTTGAGCAGTACTTC	CASSYSSGSAFEQYF	TRBD2	TRBV5-4	15	many	TRBJ2-7
TGTGCCACCAGTGCTCCGGGTGGATACGAGCAGTACTTC	CATSAPGGYEQYF	NA	TRBV24-1	13	many	TRBJ2-7
TGTGCCAGCAGTTACAGGCCCCCCCCGGTTTTTGACAGGGCCTACGAGCAGTACTTC	CASSYRPPPVFDRAYEQYF	TRBD1	TRBV6-2/TRBV6-3	19	many	TRBJ2-7
TGTGCCAGCAGTGAAGGGGCACCTAACTATGGCTACACCTTC	CASSEGAPNYGYTF	NA	TRBV6-1	14	many	TRBJ1-2
TGTGCCAGCAGCTTAGAGCTATCTGCAGGACACACTGAAGCTTTCTTT	CASSLELSAGHTEAFF	NA	TRBV11-2	16	many	TRBJ1-1
TGTGCCAGCAGTGCCCGGGACAGGGGGCCGAACACCTTC	CASSARDRGPNTF	TRBD1	TRBV25-1	13	many	TRBJ1-2
TGCAGTGCTAGAGATGCGGGAGAAGGTACCGGGGAGCTGTTTTTT	CSARDAGEGTGELFF	TRBD2	TRBV20-1	15	many	TRBJ2-2
TGTGCCAGTAGTATAGGTGGCAGAACCTACGAGCAGTACTTC	CASSIGGRTYEQYF	NA	TRBV19	14	NA	TRBJ2-7
TGTGCCAGCAGCTCTCCGGAGGGGGCAGTGGGAAATGAGCAGTTCTTC	CASSSPEGAVGNEQFF	NA	TRBV13	16	many	TRBJ2-1
TGTGCCAGCAGTTACTCTGGACAGCCCTACGAGCAGTACTTC	CASSYSGQPYEQYF	NA	TRBV6-5	14	many	TRBJ2-7
TGTGCCATCAGGCCGGGCCAGGGGGCCGTTGATACGCAGTATTTT	CAIRPGQGAVDTQYF	TRBD1	TRBV10-3	15	many	TRBJ2-3
TGTGCCAGCAGCTTAGCGACCCTTATCTCTGGAAACACCATATATTTT	CASSLATLISGNTIYF	NA	TRBV7-2	16	many	TRBJ1-3
TGTGCCAGCACCGGGACTAGTAGGTCCAATGAGCAGTTCTTC	CASTGTSRSNEQFF	TRBD2	TRBV6-2/TRBV6-3	14	many	TRBJ2-1
TGTGCCAGCAGCCCAGGGGCAGGGGGGAACTACGAGCAGTACTTC	CASSPGAGGNYEQYF	NA	TRBV7-8	15	many	TRBJ2-7
TGTGCCAGCAGAGAGGGCGTCTCACCCCTCCACTTT	CASREGVSPLHF	NA	TRBV6-6	12	many	TRBJ1-6
TGCAGTGCTCCACGACAGGGCCTCACAGATACGCAGTATTTT	CSAPRQGLTDTQYF	TRBD1	TRBV20-1	14	NA	TRBJ2-3
TGTGCCAGTAGTATAGATTTGGGAGAGGAGAGCACAGATACGCAGTATTTT	CASSIDLGEESTDTQYF	NA	TRBV19	17	NA	TRBJ2-3
TGTGCCAGCAGGCCGGCCCCGGAAGCAAATTCACCCCTCCACTTT	CASRPAPEANSPLHF	NA	TRBV5-5	15	NA	TRBJ1-6
TGCAGTGCCGCAGGACTAGCGGGAGGCACCGGGGAGCTGTTTTTT	CSAAGLAGGTGELFF	TRBD2	TRBV20-1	15	many	TRBJ2-2
TGCGCCAGCAGCCAAGATCTAGCGGCGGGAGAAGTTTACGAGCAGTACTTC	CASSQDLAAGEVYEQYF	TRBD2	TRBV4-1	17	NA	TRBJ2-7
TGTGCCAGCAGCGTAGGCGGGGGGGCGCTTGGGGCCAACGTCCTGACTTTC	CASSVGGGALGANVLTF	TRBD2	TRBV9	17	many	TRBJ2-6
TGTGCCAGCAGTGCACAGCCTGGGTCTGGAAACACCATATATTTT	CASSAQPGSGNTIYF	NA	TRBV6-1	15	many	TRBJ1-3
TGTGCCAGCAGCCCGGCCGGGACTAGCGAGTACGAGCAGTACTTC	CASSPAGTSEYEQYF	TRBD2	TRBV4-2	15	many	TRBJ2-7
TGTGCCAGCAGCTTCGGGGCGAGTGGCAATGAGCAGTTCTTC	CASSFGASGNEQFF	NA	TRBV7-9	14	NA	TRBJ2-1
TGCGCCAGCAGCTTGTTGGGTCTCCAAGAGACCCAGTACTTC	CASSLLGLQETQYF	NA	TRBV5-1	14	many	TRBJ2-5
TGCGCCAGCAGCCCGGACAGGGGGCCGGAGGCTGAAGCTTTCTTT	CASSPDRGPEAEAFF	TRBD1	TRBV5-1	15	many	TRBJ1-1
TGTGCCAGCAGCTGGCAGGGCGCGGGGAGTAATGAGTTCTTC	CASSWQGAGSNEFF	NA	TRBV5-6	14	NA	TRBJ2-1
TGCAGTGCTAGAGAGGCAAAGAGACTAGCGGATGAGCAGTTCTTC	CSAREAKRLADEQFF	TRBD2	TRBV20-1	15	many	TRBJ2-1
TGTGCCAGCGCTACCGGAGAGTCTGAGCAGTTCTTC	CASATGESEQFF	NA	TRBV9	12	many	TRBJ2-1
TGTGCCAGCAGTTTCTTAGGCTACGAGCAGTACTTC	CASSFLGYEQYF	NA	TRBV27	12	many	TRBJ2-7
TGTGCCAGCAGCTTAGCGAATGGAGTCCAAGAGACCCAGTACTTC	CASSLANGVQETQYF	NA	TRBV7-6	15	few	TRBJ2-5
TGTGCCAGCGAGCAGTTGGGACAGGGGTCCGGGGAGCTGTTTTTT	CASEQLGQGSGELFF	TRBD1	TRBV5-5	15	many	TRBJ2-2
TGTGCCAGCAGCGCGTCTGCAGGGCCCTACAATGAGCAGTTCTTC	CASSASAGPYNEQFF	NA	TRBV3-1	15	many	TRBJ2-1
TGCGCCAGCAGCCAGGGGACAGGGGGCCTGGACACTGAAGCTTTCTTT	CASSQGTGGLDTEAFF	TRBD1	TRBV4-3	16	many	TRBJ1-1
TGTGCCAGCAGTAGACCCCGGGGAGGCAATCAGCCCCAGCATTTT	CASSRPRGGNQPQHF	NA	TRBV28	15	many	TRBJ1-5
TGTGCCAGCAGCCAAGATCCCCACCCGGTTGCCGAGCAGTACTTC	CASSQDPHPVAEQYF	NA	TRBV3-1	15	many	TRBJ2-7
TGCGCCAGCAGCCAAGAGGGCCAGGGCGGCAAGCAGTACTTC	CASSQEGQGGKQYF	NA	TRBV4-3	14	few	TRBJ2-7
TGTGCCAGCAGACCCCGGATGGAGGCCCCCAACTATGGCTACACCTTC	CASRPRMEAPNYGYTF	NA	TRBV5-6	16	many	TRBJ1-2
TGTGCCAGCAGTATGGGACAGGGAAGATCACCCCTCCACTTT	CASSMGQGRSPLHF	TRBD1	TRBV25-1	14	many	TRBJ1-6
TGCAGCGTTAATGCGGACAGGGTGTATGGCTACACCTTC	CSVNADRVYGYTF	TRBD1	TRBV29-1	13	NA	TRBJ1-2
TGTGCCAGCTCACCTAATAGGACTAGCGCGCTAAATTTATACAATGAGCAGTTCTTC	CASSPNRTSALNLYNEQFF	TRBD2	TRBV18	19	few	TRBJ2-1
TGTGCCAGCAGTGGGACAGGAAACACCGGGGAGCTGTTTTTT	CASSGTGNTGELFF	TRBD1	TRBV6-2/TRBV6-3	14	many	TRBJ2-2
TGTGCCAGCAGCCAATTTTCCGGGAGGGCCGGCGATGAGCAGTTCTTC	CASSQFSGRAGDEQFF	TRBD2	TRBV3-1	16	many	TRBJ2-1
TGTGCCACCCTGACAGGGGTCCGTGAAAAACTGTTTTTT	CATLTGVREKLFF	TRBD1	TRBV6-1	13	many	TRBJ1-4
TGTGCCAGCAGCGATCTTGGGACAGGGGGATCACCCCTCCACTTT	CASSDLGTGGSPLHF	TRBD1	TRBV27	15	NA	TRBJ1-6